These 3 T cell receptor beta chains were sequenced from one sample in a study of blood T cells in healthy people across ages. The use of a sample-barcoded 5' primer and a J-beta primer mix characterized a second PCR of about 7 to 12 cycles. TCRdb processed the 5' RACE reads anew with MiXCR; each CDR3 protein has one entry. The sample holds hundreds of thousands of distinct CDR3 sequences, roughly 25% seen once. Another study also made use of these data, one on T cells of mothers and their children.

What was sequenced was blood. The origin of the receptors is a boy aged 5-17 years in good health.

This clonotype was seen a handful of times. This sequence joins TRBV7-9 and TRBJ1-4; tentatively, D is TRBD1 (5 bases). The CDR3 runs 15 residues. V was trimmed by 5 bases and J by 8 bases, leaving 18 bases between them. The germline gives CDR1 SEHNR, CDR2 FQNEAQ (reference sequence). CDR3 DNA sequence: TGTGCCAGCAGCCCAGGGAGGGGCAGGGCGGAAAAACTGTTTTTT. The encoded protein is CASSPGRGRAEKLFF.

The chain links TRBV29-1 to TRBJ2-7; D is undetermined. This CDR3 comprises 11 residues. With 4 bases removed from V and 3 bases from J, the gap between germline ends came to 7 bases. The germline V gene encodes CDR1 SQVTM and CDR2 ANQGSEA. The CDR3 spells CSVVLNYEQYF. CDR3 in DNA: TGCAGCGTTGTATTGAACTACGAGCAGTACTTC.

A word on this clonotype: An end of the junction differs from the germline gene, which may be a read error. This chain joins TRBV29-1 and TRBJ2-7, with D possibly being TRBD2 (6 bases). The CDR3 has 16 amino acids. Germline-derived CDR1 and CDR2 are SQVTM and ANQGSEA. Here the CDR3 reads CSVDKGSGTASYEQCF. The DNA of the CDR3 is TGCAGCGTTGATAAGGGGTCCGGGACTGCTTCCTACGAGCAGTGCTTC.